This TCR beta chain was captured in a study of T cells in localized non-small cell lung cancer. Data came from immunoSEQ multiplex PCR; TCRdb stores just in-frame clones and leaves some out. The sample carries around 83,000 clones, around three quarters recorded once. Germline V lookup: CDR1 MNHNY, CDR2 SVGAGI (reference sequence). This CDR3 contains 15 residues. J lost 6 bases, V lost 4 bases, and 3 bases had no gene match. The sequence came from a man aged 40 to 75 with stage II squamous cell lung carcinoma. The sample here was PBMCs, taken before any cancer treatment. The rearrangement uses TRBV6-6 and TRBJ2-2; 12 bases line up with TRBD2. The CDR3 here is CASSLTSGRSGELFF. CDR3 nucleotides: TGTGCCAGCAGTTTGACTAGCGGGAGATCCGGGGAGCTGTTTTTT.